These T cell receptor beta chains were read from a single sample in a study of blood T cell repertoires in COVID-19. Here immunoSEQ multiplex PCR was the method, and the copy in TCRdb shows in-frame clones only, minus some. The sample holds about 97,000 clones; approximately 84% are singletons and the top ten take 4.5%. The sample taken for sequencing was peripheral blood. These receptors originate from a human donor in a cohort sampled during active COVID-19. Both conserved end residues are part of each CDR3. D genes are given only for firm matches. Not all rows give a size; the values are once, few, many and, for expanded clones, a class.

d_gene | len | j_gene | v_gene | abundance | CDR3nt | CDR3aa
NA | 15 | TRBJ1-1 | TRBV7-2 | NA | TGTGCCAGCAGCTTTGTTTCTGCAGGGCGTACTGAAGCTTTCTTT | CASSFVSAGRTEAFF
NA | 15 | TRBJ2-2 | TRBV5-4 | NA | TGTGCCAGCAGCTTACGAGGGGGGGCAAAAGGGGAGCTGTTTTTT | CASSLRGGAKGELFF
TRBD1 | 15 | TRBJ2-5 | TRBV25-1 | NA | TGTGCCAGCAGTGAGCCGAGGGGGCCTGGAGAGACCCAGTACTTC | CASSEPRGPGETQYF
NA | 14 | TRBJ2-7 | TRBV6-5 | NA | TGTGCCAGCAGTAATACAGGGAGATCCTACGAGCAGTACTTC | CASSNTGRSYEQYF
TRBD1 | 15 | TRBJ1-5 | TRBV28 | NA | TGTGCCAGCAGGTCTACAGGGGGCAGGGGGCAGCCCCAGCATTTT | CASRSTGGRGQPQHF
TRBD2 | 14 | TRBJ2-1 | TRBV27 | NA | TGTGCCAGCAGTAGGACCGGGACTAAGAATGAGCAGTTCTTC | CASSRTGTKNEQFF
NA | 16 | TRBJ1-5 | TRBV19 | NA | TGTGCCAGTAGTAGTGGCATCACTAGCGGCAATCAGCCCCAGCATTTT | CASSSGITSGNQPQHF
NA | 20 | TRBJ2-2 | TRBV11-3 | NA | TGTGCCAGCAGCTTATCGACAGCTCTATTAACCATTTCGAACACCGGGGAGCTGTTTTTT | CASSLSTALLTISNTGELFF
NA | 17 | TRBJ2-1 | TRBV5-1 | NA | TGCGCCAGCAGCTGGCCGGGCAGGGGTCAGGTAGGCAATGAGCAGTTCTTC | CASSWPGRGQVGNEQFF
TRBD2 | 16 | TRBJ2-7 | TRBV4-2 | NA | TGTGCCAGCAGCCAAGATGTGGGACTAGGGGCGGACGAGCAGTACTTC | CASSQDVGLGADEQYF
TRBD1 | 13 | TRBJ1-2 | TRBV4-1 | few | TGCGCCAGCAGCCGGGACAGTTACTATGGCTACACCTTC | CASSRDSYYGYTF
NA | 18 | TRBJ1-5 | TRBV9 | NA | TGTGCCAGACTTCGACAGGCTCCGTTGCGAAAAGGCAATCAGCCCCAGCATTTT | CARLRQAPLRKGNQPQHF
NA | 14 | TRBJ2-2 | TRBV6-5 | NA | TGTGCCAGCAGTTACCAGGGATCGGCCGGGGAGCTGTTTTTT | CASSYQGSAGELFF
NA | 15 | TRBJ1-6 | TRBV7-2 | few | TGTGCCAGCAGCCCCACAGGGTATTCGGATTCACCCCTCCACTTT | CASSPTGYSDSPLHF
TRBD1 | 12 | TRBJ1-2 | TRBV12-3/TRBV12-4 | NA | TGTGCCAGCAGTTATACAGGGGACGGCTACACCTTC | CASSYTGDGYTF
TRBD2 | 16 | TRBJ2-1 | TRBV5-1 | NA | TGCGCCAGCAGCCCCGGACTAGCGGGGATCTACAATGAGCAGTTCTTC | CASSPGLAGIYNEQFF
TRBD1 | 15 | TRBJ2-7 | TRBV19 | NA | TGTGCCAGTAGTATCGGGACAGGGTTGCGCTACGAGCAGTACTTC | CASSIGTGLRYEQYF
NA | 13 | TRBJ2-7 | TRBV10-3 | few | TGTGCCATCACCCGAGACTTCCGGGTCGAGCAGTACTTC | CAITRDFRVEQYF
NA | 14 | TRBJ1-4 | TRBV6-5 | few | TGTGCCAGCAGGTGGACAGAGGTGGATGAAAAACTGTTTTTT | CASRWTEVDEKLFF
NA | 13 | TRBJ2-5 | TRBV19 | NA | TGTGCCAGTAGTATCAGGCTCCAAGAGACCCAGTACTTC | CASSIRLQETQYF
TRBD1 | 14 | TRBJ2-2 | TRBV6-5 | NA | TGTGCCAGCAGTTGGACAGGGATCACCGGGGAGCTGTTTTTT | CASSWTGITGELFF
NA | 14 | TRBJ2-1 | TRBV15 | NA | TGTGCCACCAGCAGAGCAAAACTAGCCTCTGAGCAGTTCTTC | CATSRAKLASEQFF
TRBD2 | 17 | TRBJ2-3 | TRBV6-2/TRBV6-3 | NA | TGTGCCAGCAGTTACGAGGCTAGCGGGGGGTACACAGATACGCAGTATTTT | CASSYEASGGYTDTQYF
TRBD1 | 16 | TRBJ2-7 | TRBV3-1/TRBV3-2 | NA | TGTGCCAGCAGCCCCAGTGACAGGGGGCTCTCCTACGAGCAGTACTTC | CASSPSDRGLSYEQYF
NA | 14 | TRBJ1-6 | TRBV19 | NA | TGTGCCAGTAGTATTGCCAGCCTAGACGGCCCCCTCCACTTT | CASSIASLDGPLHF
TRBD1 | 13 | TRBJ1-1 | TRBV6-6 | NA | TGTGCCAGCAGTCATGGACAGGGGGGTGAAGCTTTCTTT | CASSHGQGGEAFF
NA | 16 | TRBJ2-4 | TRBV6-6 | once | TGTGCCAGCAGTTACAGCGGGTCCCGAGGCAAAAACATTCAGTACTTC | CASSYSGSRGKNIQYF
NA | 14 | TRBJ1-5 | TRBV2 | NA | TGTGCCAGCAGTGAAGACGGTAGCAATCAGCCCCAGCATTTT | CASSEDGSNQPQHF
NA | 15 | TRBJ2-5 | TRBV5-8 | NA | TGTGCCAGCAGCCCCTCCCGGGGGATTTCAGAGACCCAGTACTTC | CASSPSRGISETQYF
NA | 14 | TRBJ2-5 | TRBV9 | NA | TGTGCCAGCAGCGTAGCCAGGCTAGCAGAGACCCAGTACTTC | CASSVARLAETQYF
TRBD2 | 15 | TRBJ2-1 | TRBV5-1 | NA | TGCGCCAGCAGCTTGGGACTAGCGGGGGGCGTTGAGCAGTTCTTC | CASSLGLAGGVEQFF
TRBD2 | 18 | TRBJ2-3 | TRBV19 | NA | TGTGCCAGTAGTATCAGCCTAGCGGGGGGGATGGGCACAGATACGCAGTATTTT | CASSISLAGGMGTDTQYF